Below, 9 T cell receptor beta chains from the same sample are listed, as sequenced in a study of T-cell reconstitution after alpha-beta-depleted transplantation in children. Unique molecular identifiers were incorporated when the TCRbeta library was constructed. TCRdb reprocessed the PCR reads with MiXCR, giving one entry per CDR3 protein. The sample shows about 340,000 distinct CDR3 sequences, roughly 14% of them seen only once. The sequencing here drew on PBMCs, taken from the stem cell graft. These TCRs come from a human donor who donated a stem cell graft to a child with Fanconi anemia.

There are many counts of this clonotype. This chain links TRBV18 with TRBJ2-7; D unclear. The CDR3 length is 13 residues. V was pared by 5 bases and J by 7 bases, with 15 bases between. Looked up from germline, CDR1 is KGHSH and CDR2 is LQKENI. The CDR3 coding sequence is TGTGCCAGCTCAGCGGACGGTGCTGGGGAGCAGTACGTC. Its translation: CASSADGAGEQYV.

The chain has TRBV27 and TRBJ2-2; D call uncertain. The CDR3 contains 15 residues. V dropped 3 bases and J dropped 1 base, with 9 bases sitting between them. Germline-derived CDR1 and CDR2 are MNHEY and SMNVEV (reference sequence). CDR3 bases: TGTGCCAGCAGTTTCCGAATGGTGAACACCGGGGAGCTGTTTTTT. This encodes CASSFRMVNTGELFF.

This clonotype was found a few times. This chain connects TRBV12-3 or TRBV12-4 to TRBJ1-2; a weak D match, TRBD1 (6 bases). This CDR3 spans 14 amino acids. Trimming left V 5 bases short and J 2 bases short, with 12 bases between. This CDR3 is CASSPTGRNYGYTF. In nucleotides, the CDR3 is TGTGCCAGCAGTCCTACAGGGAGGAACTATGGCTACACCTTC.

The gene calls are TRBV11-2 and TRBJ1-1; D call uncertain. The germline V and J ends were trimmed by 6 bases and 5 bases, with 10 bases remaining between them. Germline V gives CDR1 SGHAT, CDR2 FQNNGV. CDR3 size: 12 residues. The CDR3 DNA follows: TGTGCCAGCAGATCTAGTTGGACTGAAGCTTTCTTT. As protein: CASRSSWTEAFF.

DNA for the CDR3: TGCGCCAGCAGCCGCCGAACTGGAAACACCATATATTTT. It encodes CASSRRTGNTIYF. The rearrangement links TRBV4-3 to TRBJ1-3; no firm D call. This CDR3 is built from 13 residues. V was pared by 4 bases and J by 2 bases, with 6 bases between. From germline, CDR1 is LGHNA and CDR2 YSLEER.

The genes are TRBV12-3 or TRBV12-4 and TRBJ2-2; D is unclear. V shed 6 bases and J shed 4 bases, with 9 bases lying between them. There are 13 residues in the CDR3. The CDR3 reads CASRWGSTGELFF. The CDR3 nucleotides are TGTGCCAGCAGATGGGGATCCACCGGGGAGCTGTTTTTT.

This clonotype was seen at least ten times. J is TRBJ2-1 and V is TRBV29-1, with D perhaps being TRBD1 or TRBD2 (5 bases each). Trimming stripped 3 bases from V and 8 bases from J, with 8 bases between. CDR1 is SQVTM and CDR2 is ANQGSEA in the germline V gene. The CDR3 loop spans 11 amino acids. Here the CDR3 DNA reads TGCAGCGTTGACAGGGAGTATGAGCAGTTCTTC. Translated: CSVDREYEQFF.

The J gene is TRBJ1-2, the V gene TRBV5-1, with a possible D match to TRBD1 (5 bases). Deletions cut 4 bases from V and 0 bases from J, with 13 bases between. CDR3 length equals 15 residues. Germline V CDR1 and CDR2: SGHRS, YFSETQ. This chain's CDR3 is CASSPGQSANYGYTF. CDR3 nucleotide sequence: TGCGCCAGCAGCCCCGGACAATCGGCTAACTATGGCTACACCTTC.

The J gene is TRBJ1-2, the V gene TRBV2; 7 bases map to TRBD1. V shed 7 bases and J 4 bases; nucleotides not matched to a gene: 12. The CDR3 covers 15 residues. Germline lookup yields CDR1 SNHLY and CDR2 FYNNEI. CDR3: CASNPTGFVGYGYTF. CDR3 nucleotides: TGTGCCAGCAATCCGACAGGGTTTGTGGGCTATGGCTACACCTTC.